This T cell receptor beta chain was identified during a study of identical twins. This clonotype was detected a few times. Germline loops: CDR1 SGHAT, CDR2 FQNNGV. The CDR3 loop spans 15 amino acids. V trimming: 4 bases; J trimming: 7 bases; junction bases outside the gene matches: 12. TCRdb reprocessed the 5' RACE reads with MiXCR, giving one entry per CDR3 protein. This sample has about 240,000 distinct CDR3 sequences; about 10% occur once, and the top ten carry 9% to 10%. This clonotype was sampled from a man aged 50-59 years in good health. Sequenced: memory T cells sorted from blood. The rearrangement joins TRBV11-2 to TRBJ2-7; 8 bases line up with TRBD2. CDR3 sequence reads: CASSSPVRGGHEQYF. The DNA for the CDR3 is TGTGCCAGCAGCTCCCCTGTTCGGGGGGGGCATGAGCAGTACTTC.